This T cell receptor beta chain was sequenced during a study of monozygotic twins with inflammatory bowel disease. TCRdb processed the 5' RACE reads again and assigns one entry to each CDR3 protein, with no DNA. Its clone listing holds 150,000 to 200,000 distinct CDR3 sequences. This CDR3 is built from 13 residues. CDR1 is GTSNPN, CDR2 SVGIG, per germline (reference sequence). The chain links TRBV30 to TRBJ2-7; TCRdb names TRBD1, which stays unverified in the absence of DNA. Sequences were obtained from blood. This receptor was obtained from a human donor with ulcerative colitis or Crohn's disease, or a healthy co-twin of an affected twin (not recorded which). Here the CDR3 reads CAWSLDRAYEQYF.